This paragraph reports one T cell receptor beta chain. This clone's antigen is unknown. Per-base qualities were not stored, and no clone one base away is much larger. These data come from a study of control samples from healthy donors and cancer patients (dated by TCRdb to 2018 to 2020). Relative to germline, V is 3 bases shorter and J is 3 bases shorter, with 11 bases between their ends. The germline V gene gives CDR1 as SNHLY and CDR2 as FYNNEI. The CDR3 runs 15 residues from the cysteine to the phenylalanine. CDR3 DNA is the only sequence kept; it has 45 bases, read in frame from the first base. Libraries were constructed by the immunoSEQ multiplex PCR assay. TCRdb limited this immuneACCESS table to in-frame rearrangements with V and J called. A share of clones is missing; checked studies link under half to unresolved V genes, and the rest is unexplained. This sample gives some 170,000 clones in total; around 94% of them show up just once. The ten biggest clones cover about 15% of the sample.

The clonotype was recovered from a man aged 55 to 70 with colorectal cancer. The V and J genes are TRBV2 and TRBJ1-4; the D gene is perhaps TRBD1, on 6 matching bases. Source material: PBMCs. The nucleotide sequence reads as follows: TGTGCCAGCAGTGATCTGCAGGGGTCTAATGAAAAACTGTTTTTT. This is translated as CASSDLQGSNEKLFF.